The source of this T cell receptor (beta chain) is a study of TIL therapy for anti-PD-1-resistant metastatic lung cancer. Germline lookup yields CDR1 MNHEY and CDR2 SVGAGI. CDR3 length: 13 residues. V dropped 4 bases and J dropped 4; count of bases not matched to a gene: 3. Noted time point: pre-treatment sample, taken before nivolumab and TIL therapy. This was the immunoSEQ v3 assay. The assay was immunoSEQ multiplex PCR, and TCRdb's table has in-frame clones only and misses some. The repertoire holds tens of thousands of clones, with 70% to 85% as singletons. This specimen was blood, taken at baseline. This rearrangement joins TRBV6-5 to TRBJ2-5; 7 bases agree with TRBD2. This sequence was found in a man between 65 and 85 years old with non-small cell lung cancer. The CDR3 nucleotides are TGTGCCAGCAGTTGGTTAGCGGGAGAGACCCAGTACTTC. This translates into CASSWLAGETQYF.